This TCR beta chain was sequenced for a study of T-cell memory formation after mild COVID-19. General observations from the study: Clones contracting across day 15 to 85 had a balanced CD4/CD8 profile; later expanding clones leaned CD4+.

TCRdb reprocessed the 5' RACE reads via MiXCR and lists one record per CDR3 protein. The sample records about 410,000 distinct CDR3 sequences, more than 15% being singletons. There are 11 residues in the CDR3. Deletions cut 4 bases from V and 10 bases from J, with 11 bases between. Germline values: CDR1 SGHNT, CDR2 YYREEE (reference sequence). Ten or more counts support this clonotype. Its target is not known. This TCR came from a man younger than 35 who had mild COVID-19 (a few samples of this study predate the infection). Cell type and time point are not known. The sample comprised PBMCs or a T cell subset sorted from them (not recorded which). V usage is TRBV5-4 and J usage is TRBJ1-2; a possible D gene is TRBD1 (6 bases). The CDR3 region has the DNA TGTGCCAGCAGCGCCACAGGGTACTACACCTTC. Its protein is CASSATGYYTF. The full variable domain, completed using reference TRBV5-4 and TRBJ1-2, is ETGVTQSPTHLIKTRGQQVTLRCSSQSGHNTVSWYQQALGQGPQFIFQYYREEENGRGNFPPRFSGLQFPNYSSELNVNALELDDSALYLCASSATGYYTFGSGTRLTVV.